This TCR beta chain was obtained from a study of technical replicates of blood from a handful of donors. Data came from immunoSEQ multiplex PCR; TCRdb stores just in-frame clones and leaves some out. The table lists tens of thousands of clones, over 85% of them singletons. The origin of this receptor is a human donor in good health. Some clones in this sample may be carry-over from other donors' samples. Sequencing was done on a sample of PBMCs.

CDR3 bases: TGTGCCAGCAGAGAAGGGACAGGGCGGTACGAGCAGTACTTC. Translated, it gives CASREGTGRYEQYF. J is TRBJ2-7 and V is TRBV6-6; 9 nucleotides align to TRBD1. The trim removed 6 bases at V and 4 bases at J, leaving 7 bases unmatched. The germline V gene has CDR1 MNHNY and CDR2 SVGAGI (reference sequence). The CDR3 sequence is 14 residues long.